Listed below are T cell receptor beta chains from one sample, sequenced in a study of T-cell memory formation after mild COVID-19. TCRdb processed the 5' RACE reads anew with MiXCR; each CDR3 protein has one entry. This sample has over 350,000 distinct CDR3 sequences, with about a sixth found just once. Sequencing input: PBMCs or a T cell subset sorted from them (not recorded which). The source is a man between 18 and 35 years old who had mild COVID-19 (a few samples of this study predate the infection). Cell type and time point are not known. The CDR3 runs from the conserved cysteine through the conserved F or W. Fields, in order: D gene, J gene, V gene, clone size, CDR3 protein, CDR3 DNA. The D gene is left open where the match is weak. Only some rows state a clone size, as once, few, many or a class for expanded clones.

d_call: TRBD2
j_call: TRBJ2-1
v_call: TRBV28
clone_size: .
cdr3_aa: CASREGGNNEQFF
cdr3_nt: TGTGCCAGCCGGGAGGGGGGGAACAATGAGCAGTTCTTC

d_call: .
j_call: TRBJ2-1
v_call: TRBV4-3
clone_size: .
cdr3_aa: CASSQDWATLKGQFF
cdr3_nt: TGCGCCAGCAGCCAAGATTGGGCTACCCTCAAGGGGCAGTTCTTC

d_call: TRBD1
j_call: TRBJ1-4
v_call: TRBV29-1
clone_size: .
cdr3_aa: CSVSGQGASVTNEKLFF
cdr3_nt: TGCAGCGTTTCCGGACAGGGGGCGTCGGTAACTAATGAAAAACTGTTTTTT

d_call: .
j_call: TRBJ2-7
v_call: TRBV9
clone_size: few
cdr3_aa: CASSDGTSPLYEQYF
cdr3_nt: TGTGCCAGCAGCGACGGGACTTCTCCCCTTTACGAGCAGTACTTC

d_call: .
j_call: TRBJ2-1
v_call: TRBV10-3
clone_size: .
cdr3_aa: CAITRGNEQFF
cdr3_nt: TGTGCCATCACGCGGGGAAATGAGCAGTTCTTC

d_call: .
j_call: TRBJ1-2
v_call: TRBV29-1
clone_size: .
cdr3_aa: CSVGGPHYYGYTF
cdr3_nt: TGCAGCGTTGGGGGACCCCACTACTATGGCTACACCTTC

d_call: TRBD2
j_call: TRBJ2-5
v_call: TRBV20-1
clone_size: .
cdr3_aa: CSAQETSGGARETQYF
cdr3_nt: TGCAGTGCTCAAGAGACTAGCGGGGGGGCCCGAGAGACCCAGTACTTC

d_call: .
j_call: TRBJ1-2
v_call: TRBV12-3/TRBV12-4
clone_size: .
cdr3_aa: CASRRLSGDGYTF
cdr3_nt: TGTGCCAGCAGGCGTCTCAGCGGGGATGGCTACACCTTC

d_call: TRBD1
j_call: TRBJ2-2
v_call: TRBV20-1
clone_size: .
cdr3_aa: CSAPDRPGGELFF
cdr3_nt: TGCAGTGCTCCGGACAGGCCGGGCGGGGAGCTGTTTTTT

d_call: .
j_call: TRBJ2-1
v_call: TRBV7-2
clone_size: few
cdr3_aa: CASSVRGTAEQFF
cdr3_nt: TGTGCCAGCAGCGTCCGGGGTACGGCCGAGCAGTTCTTC

d_call: .
j_call: TRBJ2-3
v_call: TRBV19
clone_size: few
cdr3_aa: CASRPDRSTDTQYF
cdr3_nt: TGTGCCAGTAGGCCCGACAGAAGCACAGATACGCAGTATTTT

d_call: .
j_call: TRBJ2-1
v_call: TRBV13
clone_size: .
cdr3_aa: CASSSPGRFSSYNEQFF
cdr3_nt: TGTGCCAGCAGCTCTCCGGGAAGGTTCAGCTCCTACAATGAGCAGTTCTTC

d_call: .
j_call: TRBJ1-1
v_call: TRBV4-1
clone_size: few
cdr3_aa: CASSQESAATEAFF
cdr3_nt: TGCGCCAGCAGCCAAGAATCTGCTGCAACTGAAGCTTTCTTT

d_call: TRBD1
j_call: TRBJ1-1
v_call: TRBV5-4
clone_size: .
cdr3_aa: CASSRDREGGTEAFF
cdr3_nt: TGTGCCAGCAGCAGGGACAGGGAAGGAGGCACTGAAGCTTTCTTT

d_call: .
j_call: TRBJ2-1
v_call: TRBV6-2/TRBV6-3
clone_size: .
cdr3_aa: CASSYRISRPMGYYGNEQFF
cdr3_nt: TGTGCCAGCAGTTACCGGATATCCAGGCCTATGGGCTATTATGGCAATGAGCAGTTCTTC

d_call: .
j_call: TRBJ2-6
v_call: TRBV10-3
clone_size: .
cdr3_aa: CAISTGFGANVLTF
cdr3_nt: TGTGCCATCAGCACAGGGTTCGGGGCCAACGTCCTGACTTTC

d_call: TRBD2
j_call: TRBJ2-1
v_call: TRBV6-5
clone_size: .
cdr3_aa: CASTRGGSDEQFF
cdr3_nt: TGTGCCAGCACCCGGGGGGGCTCAGATGAGCAGTTCTTC

d_call: TRBD1
j_call: TRBJ1-1
v_call: TRBV6-5
clone_size: .
cdr3_aa: CASSYGGTGIMNTEAFF
cdr3_nt: TGTGCCAGCAGTTACGGAGGGACAGGGATCATGAACACTGAAGCTTTCTTT

d_call: TRBD1
j_call: TRBJ1-4
v_call: TRBV4-2
clone_size: .
cdr3_aa: CASSQDAGQGAREKLFF
cdr3_nt: TGTGCCAGCAGCCAAGATGCGGGACAGGGGGCTCGGGAAAAACTGTTTTTT

d_call: .
j_call: TRBJ2-7
v_call: TRBV7-6
clone_size: few
cdr3_aa: CASSLGSGPYEQYF
cdr3_nt: TGTGCCAGCAGCTTAGGTTCGGGACCCTACGAGCAGTACTTC

d_call: .
j_call: TRBJ2-2
v_call: TRBV7-3
clone_size: .
cdr3_aa: CASSVLGGSGELFF
cdr3_nt: TGTGCCAGCAGCGTTCTAGGGGGGTCCGGGGAGCTGTTTTTT

d_call: .
j_call: TRBJ2-5
v_call: TRBV7-2
clone_size: .
cdr3_aa: CATGRQNQETQYF
cdr3_nt: TGTGCCACCGGGCGGCAGAACCAAGAGACCCAGTACTTC

d_call: TRBD1
j_call: TRBJ2-1
v_call: TRBV27
clone_size: .
cdr3_aa: CASSFSGGASYNEQFF
cdr3_nt: TGTGCCAGCAGTTTCTCAGGGGGCGCGTCCTACAATGAGCAGTTCTTC

d_call: TRBD2
j_call: TRBJ2-2
v_call: TRBV4-1
clone_size: .
cdr3_aa: CASSSRRAGTNTGELFF
cdr3_nt: TGCGCCAGCAGCTCCCGCCGAGCGGGGACGAACACCGGGGAGCTGTTTTTT

d_call: .
j_call: TRBJ2-6
v_call: TRBV7-9
clone_size: many
cdr3_aa: CASSSQGGGANVLTF
cdr3_nt: TGTGCCAGCAGCTCCCAGGGGGGAGGGGCCAACGTCCTGACTTTC

d_call: .
j_call: TRBJ1-5
v_call: TRBV4-1
clone_size: many
cdr3_aa: CASSQGRAGRTENQPQHF
cdr3_nt: TGCGCCAGCAGCCAAGGACGCGCCGGTCGGACAGAAAATCAGCCCCAGCATTTT

d_call: .
j_call: TRBJ1-1
v_call: TRBV7-3
clone_size: many
cdr3_aa: CASSSQVNTEAFF
cdr3_nt: TGTGCCAGCAGCTCACAGGTGAACACTGAAGCTTTCTTT

d_call: .
j_call: TRBJ2-5
v_call: TRBV5-1
clone_size: many
cdr3_aa: CASSLGAGSGETQYF
cdr3_nt: TGCGCCAGCAGCTTGGGTGCGGGGTCAGGAGAGACCCAGTACTTC

d_call: .
j_call: TRBJ2-3
v_call: TRBV20-1
clone_size: .
cdr3_aa: CSAADSTDTQYF
cdr3_nt: TGCAGTGCTGCGGACTCCACAGATACGCAGTATTTT

d_call: .
j_call: TRBJ2-1
v_call: TRBV5-1
clone_size: few
cdr3_aa: CASSLVAVGRRGHNEQFF
cdr3_nt: TGCGCCAGCAGCTTGGTGGCCGTGGGGAGAAGGGGACACAATGAGCAGTTCTTC